What follows describes a single TCR beta chain. What it binds is unknown. An end of the junction does not agree with germline; a read error may underlie this. Generated by immunoSEQ multiplex PCR, the TCRdb table keeps only in-frame clones and is missing some. The sample lists some 13,000 clones; about 83% were seen once. Germline loops: CDR1 SSHAT, CDR2 FNYEAQ (reference sequence). The CDR3 contains 15 residues. This sample is drawn from a study of T cells after posttransplantation cyclophosphamide. On the day of bone marrow donation, the related graft donor provided peripheral blood. Study-wide results and limits: Skin or GI-infiltrating T cells shared few TRB sequences with blood. Recipient CMV seropositivity and CMV reactivation strongly tracked TRB clonality. Donor CD8+ memory clones often dominated recipient blood repertoires at later times.

This TCR was sampled from a man aged 50 to 59 in good health, CMV-negative, and a related stem cell transplant donor. The rearrangement uses TRBV7-7 and TRBJ2-5, with D possibly being TRBD1 (6 bases). The sample taken for sequencing was memory CD4+ T cells sorted from PBMCs. CDR3 region: CASSLSVGTRETQYF. The CDR3 DNA reads TGTGCTAGCAGCTTATCTGTAGGGACAAGAGAGACCCAGTACTTC. The full variable domain, in which reference TRBV7-7 and TRBJ2-5 provide the parts outside the CDR3, is GAGVSQSPRYKVTKRGQDVTLRCDPISSHATLYWYQQALGQGPEFLTYFNYEAQPDKSGLPSDRFSAERPEGSISTLTIQRTEQRDSAMYRCASSLSVGTRETQYFGPGTRLLVL.